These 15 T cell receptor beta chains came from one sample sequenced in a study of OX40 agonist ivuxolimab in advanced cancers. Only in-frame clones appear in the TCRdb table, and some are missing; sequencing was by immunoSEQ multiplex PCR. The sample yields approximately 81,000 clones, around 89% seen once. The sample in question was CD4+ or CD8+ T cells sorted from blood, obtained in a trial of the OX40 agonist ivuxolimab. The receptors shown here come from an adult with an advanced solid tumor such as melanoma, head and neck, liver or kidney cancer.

Here the CDR3 reads CATKGRGFGYTF. In DNA, the CDR3 is TGTGCCACCAAGGGCAGGGGATTCGGCTACACCTTC. The gene calls are TRBV5-4 and TRBJ1-2, with D possibly matching TRBD1 (6 bases). CDR3 size: 12 residues. Germline assignment: CDR1 SGHNT and CDR2 YYREEE (reference sequence). Deletions cut 9 bases from V and 8 bases from J, with 17 bases between.

The DNA of the CDR3 is TGTGCCAGCAGCCGAACACCGAACACTGAAGCTTTCTTT. Its translation is CASSRTPNTEAFF. The rearrangement uses TRBV7-2 and TRBJ1-1; no clear D gene. Trimming pared 5 bases from V and 1 base from J, leaving 8 bases between. CDR1 and CDR2 (germline): SGHTA, FQGNSA. The CDR3 spans 13 residues.

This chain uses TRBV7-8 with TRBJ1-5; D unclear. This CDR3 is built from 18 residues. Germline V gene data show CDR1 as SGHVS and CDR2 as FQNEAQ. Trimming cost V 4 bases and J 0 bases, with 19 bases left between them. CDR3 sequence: CASSSTRVGLYSNQPQHF. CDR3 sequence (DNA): TGTGCCAGCAGCTCAACTCGGGTCGGGCTTTATAGCAATCAGCCCCAGCATTTT. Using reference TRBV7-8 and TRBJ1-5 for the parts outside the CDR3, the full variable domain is GAGVSQSPRYKVAKRGQDVALRCDPISGHVSLFWYQQALGQGPEFLTYFQNEAQLDKSGLPSDRFFAERPEGSVSTLKIQRTQQEDSAVYLCASSSTRVGLYSNQPQHFGDGTRLSIL.

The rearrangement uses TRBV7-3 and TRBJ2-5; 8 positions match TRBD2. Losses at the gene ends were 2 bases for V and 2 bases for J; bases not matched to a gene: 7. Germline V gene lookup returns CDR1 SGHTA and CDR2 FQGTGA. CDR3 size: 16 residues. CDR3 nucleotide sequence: TGTGCCAGCAGCTTAGGCTCGGGAGGGAGTCAAGAGACCCAGTACTTC. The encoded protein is CASSLGSGGSQETQYF.

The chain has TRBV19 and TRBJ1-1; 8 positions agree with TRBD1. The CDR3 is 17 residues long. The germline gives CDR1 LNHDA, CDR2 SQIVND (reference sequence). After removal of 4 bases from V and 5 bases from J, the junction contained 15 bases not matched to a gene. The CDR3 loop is CASSTWTGRTRRTEAFF. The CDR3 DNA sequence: TGTGCCAGTAGTACATGGACAGGGAGGACTCGGAGAACTGAAGCTTTCTTT.

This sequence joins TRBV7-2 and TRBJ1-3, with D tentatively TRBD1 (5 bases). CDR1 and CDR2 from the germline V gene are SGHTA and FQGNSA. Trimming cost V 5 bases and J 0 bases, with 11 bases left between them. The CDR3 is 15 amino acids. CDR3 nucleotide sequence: TGTGCCAGCAGCCGCCAGGGAGGCTCTGGAAACACCATATATTTT. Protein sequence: CASSRQGGSGNTIYF.

The CDR3 DNA is TGTGCCAGCAGCTTGACCGGGGCCCTCGGCTACACCTTC. Protein: CASSLTGALGYTF. The chain is built from TRBV7-8 and TRBJ1-2, with a weak D call TRBD1 (5 bases). With 3 bases removed from V and 8 bases from J, the gap between germline ends came to 13 bases. From germline, CDR1 is SGHVS and CDR2 FQNEAQ. CDR3 length: 13 residues.

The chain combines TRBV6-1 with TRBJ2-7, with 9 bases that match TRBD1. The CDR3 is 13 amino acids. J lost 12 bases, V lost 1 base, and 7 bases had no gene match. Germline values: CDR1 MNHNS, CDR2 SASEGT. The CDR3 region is CASSEGDTGQGYF. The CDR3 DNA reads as TGTGCCAGCAGTGAAGGTGACACGGGACAGGGGTACTTC.

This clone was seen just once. CDR3 sequence: CASMGQSNYGYTF. The CDR3 DNA follows: TGTGCCAGTATGGGGCAGAGTAACTATGGCTACACCTTC. The chain recombines TRBV19 with TRBJ1-2; a possible D gene is TRBD1 (5 bases). The CDR3 consists of 13 residues. V lost 7 bases and J 1 base, leaving 10 bases between the germline ends. Germline V gene sequence: CDR1 LNHDA, CDR2 SQIVND (reference sequence).

The CDR3 region is CASLDAQVGEQYF. The CDR3 DNA reads as TGTGCCAGCCTCGACGCACAGGTCGGAGAGCAGTACTTC. The rearrangement joins TRBV6-6 to TRBJ2-7; TRBD1 might be the D (5 bases). The V gene's germline CDR1 is MNHNY and CDR2 SVGAGI (reference sequence). Trimming removed 8 bases from V and 7 bases from J, with 18 bases in between. The CDR3 loop spans 13 amino acids.

The CDR3 reads CASSRTALHQPQHF. The CDR3 coding sequence is TGTGCCAGCAGCAGGACCGCCCTGCACCAGCCCCAGCATTTT. The chain recombines TRBV21-1 with TRBJ1-5. TRBV21-1 corresponds to a pseudogene. The CDR3 loop spans 14 amino acids.

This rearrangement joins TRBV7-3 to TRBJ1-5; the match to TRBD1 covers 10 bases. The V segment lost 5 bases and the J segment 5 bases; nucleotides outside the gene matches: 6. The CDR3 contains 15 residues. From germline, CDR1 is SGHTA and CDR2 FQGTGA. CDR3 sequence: CASSPPGTGDQPQHF. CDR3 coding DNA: TGTGCCAGCAGCCCACCCGGGACAGGGGATCAGCCCCAGCATTTT.

The CDR3, as DNA: TGTGCCAGCAGCCGACAGAACTATGGCTACACCTTC. Translating gives CASSRQNYGYTF. The gene calls are TRBV14 and TRBJ1-2; TRBD1 might be the D (5 bases). Germline V gene data show CDR1 as SGHDN and CDR2 as FVKESK. The CDR3 has 12 amino acids. The V gene lost 4 bases and the J gene lost 2 bases, with 5 bases spanning the gap.

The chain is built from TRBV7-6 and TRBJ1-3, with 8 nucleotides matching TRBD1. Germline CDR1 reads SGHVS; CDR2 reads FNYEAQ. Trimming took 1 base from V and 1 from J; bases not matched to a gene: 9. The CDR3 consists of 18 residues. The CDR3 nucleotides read TGTGCCAGCAGCTTAGAATACCCAGGGGGCCATTCTGGAAACACCATATATTTT. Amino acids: CASSLEYPGGHSGNTIYF.

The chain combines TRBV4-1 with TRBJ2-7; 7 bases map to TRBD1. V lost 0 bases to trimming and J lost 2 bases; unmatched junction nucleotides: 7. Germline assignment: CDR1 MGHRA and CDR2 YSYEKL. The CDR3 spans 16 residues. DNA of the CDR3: TGCGCCAGCAGCCAAGAAGTCTGGGGACAGACCTACGAGCAGTACTTC. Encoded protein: CASSQEVWGQTYEQYF.